These 15 T cell receptor beta chains share one sample of origin, sequenced in a study of beta chain features in type 1 diabetes. Study results and limitations: TCRB CDR3s were moderately but significantly shorter in Type 1 diabetes patients in all four CD4+ subsets.

No antigen has been assigned to these receptors. What was sequenced were expressed TCRB transcripts, since all of the isolated RNA had been reverse transcribed. The assay was immunoSEQ multiplex PCR, and TCRdb's table has in-frame clones only and misses some. The data show 630,000 or so clones, more than 12% seen once. The sequenced sample consisted of naive CD4+ T cells from blood. Every receptor here comes from a man aged 18 to 30 with type 1 diabetes.

This clone was seen more than once but under ten times. The chain links TRBV28 to TRBJ1-2; D gene ambiguous. The CDR3 totals 15 residues. Germline CDR1 MDHEN, CDR2 SYDVKM. Trimming took 1 base from V and 5 from J, leaving 14 bases between them. Here the CDR3 DNA reads TGTGCCAGCAGTTTATATATCGGTCTGGGGTATGGCTACACCTTC. It specifies CASSLYIGLGYGYTF.

V and J are TRBV5-4 and TRBJ1-1, with TRBD1 matching 8 bases. CDR1 SGHNT and CDR2 YYREEE come from the germline V gene (reference sequence). The CDR3 runs 14 residues. The trim removed 1 base at V and 5 bases at J, leaving 4 bases unmatched. CDR3 sequence reads: CASSLPGGWTEAFF. The CDR3 bases are TGTGCCAGCAGCTTGCCAGGGGGCTGGACTGAAGCTTTCTTT.

The V and J genes are TRBV5-1 and TRBJ2-5; 8 nucleotides line up with TRBD1. From germline, CDR1 is SGHRS and CDR2 YFSETQ. The length of the CDR3 is 17 residues. The ends lost 0 bases at V and 2 bases at J; junction bases unmatched: 9. The CDR3 DNA reads TGCGCCAGCAGCTTGGCCGGGACAGGCCCTGGGCAAGAGACCCAGTACTTC. Translating it yields CASSLAGTGPGQETQYF.

This clone came up a few times. The gene calls are TRBV30 and TRBJ2-2; D uncertain. Germline V CDR1 and CDR2: GTSNPN, SVGIG (reference sequence). The V end lost 2 bases, the J end lost 11 bases, and 18 bases lay between the germline ends. The CDR3 extends over 14 amino acids. CDR3 DNA sequence: TGTGCCTGGAGTTGGCTACCCCCCCCGGCAGAGCTGTTTTTT. Residues: CAWSWLPPPAELFF.

This clone was seen a few times. The rearrangement uses TRBV25-1 and TRBJ2-7, with D possibly matching TRBD2 (6 bases). Germline loops: CDR1 MGHDK, CDR2 SYGVNS. The CDR3 length is 11 residues. The ends were cut back, 8 bases at V and 2 bases at J, with 7 bases in the middle. CDR3 loop: CASGGAYEQYF. Here the CDR3 DNA reads TGTGCCAGCGGAGGGGCCTACGAGCAGTACTTC.

This clone was seen only a few times. V and J are TRBV7-6 and TRBJ2-2; D is tentatively TRBD1 or TRBD2 (5 bases each). Trimming removed 1 base at V and 6 bases at J, with 9 bases between. The germline CDR1 and CDR2 sequences are SGHVS and FNYEAQ. CDR3 size: 14 residues. CDR3 residues: CASSLVVGAGELFF. The CDR3 bases are TGTGCCAGCAGCTTAGTGGTGGGGGCCGGGGAGCTGTTTTTT.

This clone came up a few times. The chain has TRBV19 and TRBJ1-5; 8 nucleotides match TRBD1. CDR1 is LNHDA and CDR2 is SQIVND in the germline V gene (reference sequence). Unmatched junction bases numbered 8, after V lost 5 bases and J lost 5 bases. The CDR3 is 15 amino acids. CDR3 protein: CASSDNDRGYQPQHF. The CDR3 bases are TGTGCCAGTAGTGATAACGACAGGGGCTATCAGCCCCAGCATTTT.

The chain has TRBV7-2 and TRBJ2-3, with no clear D. V lost 3 bases, J lost 6 bases, and 7 bases lay in between. The CDR3 has 12 amino acids. Germline lookup yields CDR1 SGHTA and CDR2 FQGNSA. The CDR3 DNA is TGTGCCAGCAGCTTCCCTTTCGATACGCAGTATTTT. This translates into CASSFPFDTQYF.

This chain uses TRBV4-3 with TRBJ2-3; 7 bases agree with TRBD2. Germline V gene data show CDR1 as LGHNA and CDR2 as YSLEER. The CDR3 is made up of 18 amino acids. The V segment lost 5 bases and the J segment 5 bases; nucleotides outside the gene matches: 19. CDR3: CASSSAPTARAGEDTQYF. The CDR3 DNA reads TGCGCCAGCAGCTCAGCTCCCACGGCCCGGGCGGGGGAAGATACGCAGTATTTT.

The rearrangement links TRBV7-2 to TRBJ2-3; 9 nucleotides match TRBD2. This CDR3 is built from 14 residues. The V segment lost 5 bases and the J segment 5 bases; nucleotides outside the gene matches: 5. Germline-derived CDR1 and CDR2 are SGHTA and FQGNSA. This CDR3 is CASSPSGKGDTQYF. For the CDR3, the DNA is TGTGCCAGCAGCCCTAGCGGGAAGGGAGATACGCAGTATTTT.

This chain connects TRBV5-1 to TRBJ2-2; 9 bases line up with TRBD1. J was trimmed by 5 bases and V by 7 bases; bases with no gene match: 6. Germline CDR1 reads SGHRS; CDR2 reads YFSETQ. The CDR3 is 14 residues long. This chain's CDR3 is CASEGTGSTGELFF. For the CDR3, the DNA is TGCGCCAGCGAGGGGACAGGGTCGACCGGGGAGCTGTTTTTT.

The V gene is TRBV6-5, the J gene TRBJ2-3; D uncertain. V dropped 10 bases and J dropped 6 bases, with 11 bases sitting between them. CDR3 length: 11 amino acids. CDR1 and CDR2 (germline): MNHEY, SVGAGI. CDR3 nucleotides: TGTGCCACCTATTCTTGGGATACGCAGTATTTT. Encoded protein: CATYSWDTQYF.

This clone was seen only a few times. The J gene is TRBJ2-7, the V gene TRBV30, with TRBD1 matching over 8 bases. The CDR3 runs 14 residues. Unmatched junction bases numbered 4, after V lost 1 base and J lost 2 bases. Germline V gene sequence: CDR1 GTSNPN, CDR2 SVGIG (reference sequence). CDR3 coding DNA: TGTGCCTGGAGTGGGACAGGGAAGACCTACGAGCAGTACTTC. The encoded protein is CAWSGTGKTYEQYF.

The chain joins TRBV5-4 to TRBJ2-1, with 9 positions matching TRBD2. The CDR3 is made up of 16 amino acids. Germline CDR1 and CDR2: SGHNT and YYREEE (reference sequence). The trim removed 0 bases at V and 5 bases at J, leaving 6 bases unmatched. CDR3 sequence (DNA): TGTGCCAGCAGCTTGGACCCGGGACTAGCAAACAATGAGCAGTTCTTC. This codes for CASSLDPGLANNEQFF.

This chain connects TRBV18 to TRBJ2-7; a possible D gene is TRBD1 (7 bases). CDR1 is KGHSH, CDR2 LQKENI, per germline. This CDR3 comprises 14 residues. The V end was cut by 2 bases, the J end by 3 bases, with 11 bases between. The CDR3 protein is CASSPGQDYYEQYF. DNA of the CDR3: TGTGCCAGCTCACCAGGACAGGACTACTACGAGCAGTACTTC.